The 10 T cell receptor beta chains below were found in one sample sequenced in a study of T-cell memory formation after mild COVID-19. One entry per CDR3 protein, called by TCRdb with MiXCR from the 5' RACE reads. Of some 300,000 distinct CDR3 sequences listed, roughly a fifth were seen once; the top ten hold 20% to 25%. The sample was PBMCs or a T cell subset sorted from them (not recorded which). Receptor source: a man between 18 and 35 years old who had mild COVID-19 (a few samples of this study predate the infection). Cell type and time point are not known.

The rearrangement joins TRBV18 to TRBJ1-1; D is undetermined. CDR1 is KGHSH, CDR2 LQKENI, per germline. V lost 1 base and J 0 bases, leaving 6 bases between the germline ends. This CDR3 spans 14 amino acids. CDR3 in DNA: TGTGCCAGCTCACCACAAGACCTGAACACTGAAGCTTTCTTT. Its protein product is CASSPQDLNTEAFF.

Here the CDR3 DNA reads TGTGCCAGCAGTTACGGTGTTGGCACTGAAGCTTTCTTT. This sequence encodes CASSYGVGTEAFF. The gene calls are TRBV6-5 and TRBJ1-1; D gene unclear. CDR3 length: 13 residues. The germline V and J ends were trimmed by 2 bases and 4 bases, with 8 bases remaining between them. Germline CDR1 reads MNHEY; CDR2 reads SVGAGI.

This clonotype was found a few times. The genes are TRBV15 and TRBJ2-1; 10 bases line up with TRBD2. Per germline, CDR1 LNHNV and CDR2 YYDKDF (reference sequence). Trimming took 3 bases from V and 8 from J; bases not matched to a gene: 7. This CDR3 contains 15 residues. CDR3 loop: CATSRRLAGGDEQFF. The CDR3 nucleotides are TGTGCCACCAGCAGGAGGTTAGCGGGGGGTGATGAGCAGTTCTTC.

This clonotype was counted at least ten times. The chain has TRBV18 and TRBJ2-1; D is perhaps TRBD1 or TRBD2 (5 bases each). Per the germline V gene, CDR1 is KGHSH and CDR2 is LQKENI. The CDR3 extends over 15 amino acids. V was cut by 3 bases and J by 12 bases, with 21 bases left in between. CDR3 amino acids: CASSPGPDGAIAQFF. The CDR3, as DNA: TGTGCCAGCTCACCGGGTCCCGACGGGGCAATCGCGCAGTTCTTC.

This clonotype was recorded a few times. This CDR3 reads CASSQVAGGDYGYTF. For the CDR3, the DNA is TGTGCCAGCAGCCAGGTGGCAGGGGGCGACTATGGCTACACCTTC. The rearrangement links TRBV7-2 to TRBJ1-2; 8 nucleotides line up with TRBD1. V shed 5 bases, J shed 3 bases, and the junction held 8 bases outside the gene matches. Per germline, CDR1 SGHTA and CDR2 FQGNSA. This CDR3 is 15 amino acids long.

CDR3 in DNA: TGTGCCAGCAGTCACGGGGGGCCATACGAGCAGTACGTC. Translating gives CASSHGGPYEQYV. This chain joins TRBV6-5 and TRBJ2-7; D might be TRBD2 (7 bases). V lost 5 bases and J lost 4, with 12 bases in between. This CDR3 has 13 amino acids. The V gene's germline CDR1 is MNHEY and CDR2 SVGAGI.

This clonotype has more than one count but fewer than ten. The chain uses TRBV12-3 or TRBV12-4 and TRBJ2-2; possible D gene TRBD1, 6 bases. The CDR3 runs 13 residues. Trimming pared 6 bases from V and 4 bases from J, leaving 9 bases between. The CDR3 sequence is CASRTGFTGELFF. The CDR3, as DNA: TGTGCCAGCAGAACAGGGTTCACCGGGGAGCTGTTTTTT.

This clonotype was seen more than once but under ten times. The chain links TRBV6-2 or TRBV6-3 to TRBJ2-1; TRBD1 aligns across 12 bases. The length of the CDR3 is 15 residues. V was clipped by 6 bases and J by 9 bases; unmatched bases: 9. Per the germline V gene, CDR1 is MNHEY and CDR2 is SVGEGT. This CDR3 reads CASSRRDRGRFEQFF. The CDR3 DNA follows: TGTGCCAGCAGCCGGCGGGACAGGGGGCGCTTTGAGCAGTTCTTC.

The chain carries TRBV4-2 and TRBJ2-5; no clear D gene. V was shortened by 3 bases and J by 1 base, with 6 bases between the two germline ends. Per the germline V gene, CDR1 is LGHNA and CDR2 is YNFKEQ. The length of the CDR3 is 13 residues. CDR3: CASSQVLQETQYF. The CDR3 nucleotides are TGTGCCAGCAGCCAGGTCCTCCAAGAGACCCAGTACTTC.

The CDR3 DNA reads TGTGCCAGCAGTTTTTGGTTGGGGGATCAGCCCCAGCATTTT. It encodes CASSFWLGDQPQHF. This chain connects TRBV28 to TRBJ1-5; the D gene is possibly TRBD1 (5 bases). This CDR3 contains 14 residues. Trimming shortened V by 3 bases and J by 5 bases, and 11 bases separated the two germline ends. The germline V gene encodes CDR1 MDHEN and CDR2 SYDVKM.